The rows below give T cell receptor beta chains drawn from one sample of a study of T cells in Graves' hyperthyroidism and ophthalmopathy. A single record per CDR3 protein comes from TCRdb applying MiXCR to the multiplex PCR reads. The sample has over 700,000 distinct CDR3 sequences, under 45% seen once; the top ten hold about a third. Sequencing was performed on blood. The receptors originated from a woman aged 40 to 49 with Graves' hyperthyroidism. CDR3s include the opening cysteine and the closing phenylalanine or tryptophan. D genes are given only for firm matches. Clone sizes are given selectively: once, few, many, or a class where the clone is expanded.

v_gene,j_gene,d_gene,abundance,CDR3nt,CDR3aa
TRBV13,TRBJ2-5,.,many,TGTGCCAGCAGCTTTCTGTCAGGGGAAGAGACCCAGTACTTC,CASSFLSGEETQYF
TRBV25-1,TRBJ2-7,TRBD1,many,TGTGCCAGCAGGGGACAGGGGGTCGGCAAGCAGTACTTC,CASRGQGVGKQYF
TRBV3-1,TRBJ2-5,.,few,TGTGCCAGCAGCCAAGGGCGGGGTGACGTCGAGACCCAGTACTTC,CASSQGRGDVETQYF
TRBV7-6,TRBJ1-1,TRBD1,once,TGTGCCAGCGGACAGGGGGTATTGTTAAACACTGAAGCTTTCTTT,CASGQGVLLNTEAFF
TRBV2,TRBJ2-7,.,many,TGTGCCAGCAGTTACAGCCCCGGGGGTTACGAGCAGTACTTC,CASSYSPGGYEQYF
TRBV2,TRBJ2-1,.,.,TGTGCCAGCAGTGAAGGGGCGGAACCCCCTAGGAATGAGCAGTTCTTC,CASSEGAEPPRNEQFF
TRBV7-9,TRBJ2-7,TRBD2,few,TGTGCCAGCAGCTTATCCCTGAGGGAGGGTCCTGGGGAGCAGTACTTC,CASSLSLREGPGEQYF
TRBV7-9,TRBJ1-1,.,once,TGCGCCAGCAGCCAAGGGGGAGGGGTTAGTAAAGCTTTCTTT,CASSQGGGVSKAFF
TRBV7-3,TRBJ1-1,.,.,TGTGCCATCAGCCCGGGGCAGTTGAACACTGAAGCTTTCTTT,CAISPGQLNTEAFF
TRBV14,TRBJ1-2,TRBD1,.,TGTGCCAGCAGCCAAGATTACCGACAGGGATGCTATGGCTACACCTTC,CASSQDYRQGCYGYTF
TRBV7-2,TRBJ1-3,.,many,TGTGCCAGCAGCTCTTACGCCGTCTCTGGAAACACCATATATTTT,CASSSYAVSGNTIYF
TRBV7-9,TRBJ1-5,TRBD1,few,TGTGCCAGCAGCAAGGAACCACAGGGGCTCAGCAATCAGCCCCAGCATTTT,CASSKEPQGLSNQPQHF
TRBV9,TRBJ1-1,TRBD1,.,TGTGCCAGCAGACCCGTGACAGGGGTGGTGGCCACTGAAGCTTTCTTT,CASRPVTGVVATEAFF
TRBV7-2,TRBJ1-1,.,few,TGTGCCAGCAGCTTAGTTCCCGAGCCTCACACTGAAGCTTTCTTT,CASSLVPEPHTEAFF
TRBV11-2,TRBJ2-7,.,many,TGTGCCAGCAGCCCGACAGCCGGAGACTACGAGCAGTACTTC,CASSPTAGDYEQYF
TRBV9,TRBJ1-1,.,many,TGTGCCAGCAGCGTAGCTTCCCCTGGGGGACACACTGAAGCTTTCTTT,CASSVASPGGHTEAFF